The 32 T cell receptor beta chains below were found in one sample sequenced in a study of cytomegalovirus exposure and HLA in healthy donors. It was with 60 Vbeta and 13 Jbeta primers that the PCR ran. Sequenced by immunoSEQ multiplex PCR; TCRdb stores in-frame clones only, minus some. The table shows roughly 180,000 clones, with over 60% occurring only once. The sequenced sample was PBMCs. The origin of the receptors is a man between 50 and 59 years old in good health and CMV-seropositive.

The chain recombines TRBV5-1 with TRBJ2-3, with TRBD1 identical over 12 bases. Trimming at V came to 4 bases and at J to 6 bases, leaving 15 bases not matched to a gene. The germline CDR1 and CDR2 sequences are SGHRS and YFSETQ. The CDR3 runs to 18 residues. The CDR3 DNA sequence: TGCGCCAGCAGCGGAACCGGGACAGGGGGCGCGAGGTCGGATACGCAGTATTTT. As protein: CASSGTGTGGARSDTQYF.

The rearrangement links TRBV6-5 to TRBJ1-2, with TRBD1 matching over 7 bases. Germline-derived CDR1 and CDR2 are MNHEY and SVGAGI. V lost 6 bases, J lost 5 bases, and 3 bases stayed unmatched. The CDR3 is 12 amino acids. CDR3 amino acids: CASRRDRYGYTF. The CDR3 DNA reads TGTGCCAGCAGGCGGGACAGATATGGCTACACCTTC.

This clone was seen only once. The chain joins TRBV28 to TRBJ1-2; 7 nucleotides align to TRBD1. The ends lost 6 bases at V and 0 bases at J; junction bases unmatched: 7. In germline, CDR1 is MDHEN, CDR2 SYDVKM. The CDR3 sequence is 15 residues long. The CDR3 loop is CASRLGTASNYGYTF. The CDR3 region has the DNA TGTGCCAGCAGACTTGGGACAGCCTCTAACTATGGCTACACCTTC.

The chain couples TRBV15 to TRBJ2-5, with D unresolved. V was pared by 6 bases and J by 2 bases, with 7 bases between. CDR3 length equals 12 residues. The V gene's germline CDR1 is LNHNV and CDR2 YYDKDF (reference sequence). The CDR3 protein is CATRHLQETQYF. CDR3 bases: TGTGCCACCAGACACCTTCAAGAGACCCAGTACTTC.

The chain couples TRBV10-3 to TRBJ1-5, with D maybe TRBD1 (6 bases). V was shortened by 3 bases and J by 0 bases, with 9 bases between the two germline ends. The CDR3 spans 15 residues. Germline CDR1 ENHRY, CDR2 SYGVKD. CDR3 protein: CAISDSRGSNQPQHF. CDR3 sequence (DNA): TGTGCCATCAGTGATAGCAGGGGTAGCAATCAGCCCCAGCATTTT.

This chain joins TRBV5-4 and TRBJ1-6; tentative D call: TRBD1 (5 bases). The CDR3 runs 15 residues. The germline V gene encodes CDR1 SGHNT and CDR2 YYREEE (reference sequence). V was shortened by 0 bases and J by 9 bases, with 13 bases between the two germline ends. CDR3 in amino acids: CASSLAYRTGSPLHF. DNA of the CDR3: TGTGCCAGCAGCTTGGCCTACAGAACAGGTTCACCCCTCCACTTT.

The chain employs TRBV11-3 and TRBJ2-7, with 11 bases aligning to TRBD1. Germline loops: CDR1 SGHNT, CDR2 YENEEA. Trimming removed 5 bases from V and 1 base from J; junction bases left unmatched: 4. The CDR3 covers 15 residues. The DNA of the CDR3 is TGTGCCAGCAGCGCCGGGACAGGGGGTTCCTACGAGCAGTACTTC. Its translation is CASSAGTGGSYEQYF. The entire variable domain, with the rest obtained from reference TRBV11-3 and TRBJ2-7, is as follows: EAGVVQSPRYKIIEKKQPVAFWCNPISGHNTLYWYLQNLGQGPELLIRYENEEAVDDSQLPKDRFSAERLKGVDSTLKIQPAELGDSAVYLCASSAGTGGSYEQYFGPGTRLTVT.

The genes are TRBV6-4 and TRBJ1-6; 8 bases line up with TRBD1. The trim removed 6 bases at V and 5 bases at J, leaving 6 bases unmatched. Germline loops: CDR1 MRHNA, CDR2 SNTAGT. The CDR3 is 15 amino acids. This CDR3 is CASRPDRGDNSPLHF. The CDR3 DNA is TGTGCCAGCAGACCAGACAGGGGTGATAATTCACCCCTCCACTTT.

This clone was recorded once. The rearrangement links TRBV4-3 to TRBJ2-5, with TRBD2 identical over 14 bases. V lost 4 bases, J lost 5 bases, and 9 bases stayed unmatched. The CDR3 loop spans 17 amino acids. The germline V gene has CDR1 LGHNA and CDR2 YSLEER. The CDR3 nucleotides read TGCGCCAGCAGCCCACAACGGACTAGCGGGGGGTCGGAGACCCAGTACTTC. Translation gives CASSPQRTSGGSETQYF.

This rearrangement joins TRBV27 to TRBJ1-4; a possible D gene is TRBD1 (5 bases). The germline V gene encodes CDR1 MNHEY and CDR2 SMNVEV (reference sequence). The CDR3 is 17 amino acids. V gave up 1 base and J gave up 5 bases, with 17 bases separating them. Here the CDR3 reads CASSLFGVEGLNEKLFF. The CDR3 DNA sequence: TGTGCCAGCAGTTTATTCGGGGTGGAGGGACTAAATGAAAAACTGTTTTTT. Full variable domain (rest looked up from reference TRBV27 and TRBJ1-4): EAQVTQNPRYLITVTGKKLTVTCSQNMNHEYMSWYRQDPGLGLRQIYYSMNVEVTDKGDVPEGYKVSRKEKRNFPLILESPSPNQTSLYFCASSLFGVEGLNEKLFFGSGTQLSVL.

This clone was found a few times. This rearrangement joins TRBV2 to TRBJ2-2, with D perhaps TRBD2 (7 bases). This CDR3 is built from 15 residues. CDR1 is SNHLY and CDR2 is FYNNEI in the germline V gene. Deletions cut 6 bases from V and 6 bases from J, with 17 bases between. CDR3 sequence: CASRDDGGPSGELFF. For the CDR3, the DNA is TGTGCCAGCAGAGACGACGGGGGGCCATCCGGGGAGCTGTTTTTT. The full variable domain, in which reference TRBV2 and TRBJ2-2 provide the parts outside the CDR3, is EPEVTQTPSHQVTQMGQEVILRCVPISNHLYFYWYRQILGQKVEFLVSFYNNEISEKSEIFDDQFSVERPDGSNFTLKIRSTKLEDSAMYFCASRDDGGPSGELFFGEGSRLTVL.

The chain employs TRBV9 and TRBJ1-6, with 10 bases identical to TRBD1. The CDR3 loop spans 15 amino acids. V lost 3 bases and J lost 7; bases outside the gene matches: 4. Per germline, CDR1 SGDLS and CDR2 YYNGEE. The DNA of the CDR3 is TGTGCCAGCAGCGCCCCGGACAGGGGGAATTCACCCCTCCACTTT. Its protein is CASSAPDRGNSPLHF.

The rearrangement uses TRBV5-6 and TRBJ2-2; D uncertain. The CDR3 is 16 residues long. V dropped 1 base and J dropped 4 bases, with 14 bases sitting between them. CDR1 and CDR2 from the germline V gene are SGHDT and YYEEEE. The CDR3, as DNA: TGTGCCAGCAGCTTGAACGAGAACCCATTCACCGGGGAGCTGTTTTTT. It encodes CASSLNENPFTGELFF.

V and J are TRBV5-5 and TRBJ1-2; 8 bases are a match to TRBD1. The CDR3 extends over 14 amino acids. Germline V gene data show CDR1 as SGHKS and CDR2 as YYEKEE (reference sequence). J lost 4 bases, V lost 1 base, and 3 bases had no gene match. The CDR3 DNA sequence: TGTGCCAGCAGCTTGACGACAGGGGCCTATGGCTACACCTTC. This codes for CASSLTTGAYGYTF.

This chain uses TRBV7-2 with TRBJ1-1, with D possibly being TRBD1 (5 bases). Germline CDR1 and CDR2: SGHTA and FQGNSA. The CDR3 spans 15 residues. V lost 3 bases and J 1 base, leaving 12 bases between the germline ends. The CDR3 region has the DNA TGTGCCAGCAGCTTTCCGGGGGTTCCGAACACTGAAGCTTTCTTT. Translating gives CASSFPGVPNTEAFF.

There are a few counts of this clone. The chain employs TRBV19 and TRBJ1-1; D call uncertain. Trimming left V 6 bases short and J 5 bases short, with 16 bases between. CDR3 length equals 14 residues. CDR1 and CDR2 from the germline V gene are LNHDA and SQIVND (reference sequence). CDR3 amino acids: CASRTQLAGTEAFF. The CDR3 DNA sequence: TGTGCCAGTAGGACACAGCTGGCTGGGACTGAAGCTTTCTTT.

The chain couples TRBV18 to TRBJ2-5; TRBD2 matches 7 bases. V lost 2 bases to trimming and J lost 7 bases; unmatched junction nucleotides: 7. The germline V gene encodes CDR1 KGHSH and CDR2 LQKENI. The CDR3 has 14 residues. CDR3 loop: CASSPGRERGTQYF. CDR3 DNA: TGTGCCAGCTCACCAGGGAGGGAGCGAGGGACCCAGTACTTC. Using reference TRBV18 and TRBJ2-5 for the parts outside the CDR3, the full variable domain is NAGVMQNPRHLVRRRGQEARLRCSPMKGHSHVYWYRQLPEEGLKFMVYLQKENIIDESGMPKERFSAEFPKEGPSILRIQQVVRGDSAAYFCASSPGRERGTQYFGPGTRLLVL.

The V gene is TRBV15, the J gene TRBJ1-1, with 7 bases matching TRBD1. Trimming at V came to 0 bases and at J to 1 base, leaving 8 bases not matched to a gene. Germline V CDR1 and CDR2: LNHNV, YYDKDF (reference sequence). The CDR3 length is 17 residues. CDR3 in amino acids: CATSRDLAGGSNTEAFF. CDR3 coding DNA: TGTGCCACCAGCAGAGATCTGGCAGGGGGTTCGAACACTGAAGCTTTCTTT.

The chain uses TRBV2 and TRBJ1-5; D unclear. Germline CDR1 reads SNHLY; CDR2 reads FYNNEI. CDR3 length: 13 residues. The ends were cut back, 7 bases at V and 5 bases at J, with 12 bases in the middle. CDR3 nucleotides: TGTGCCAGCATAGAGTCAATGGATCAGCCCCAGCATTTT. Protein product: CASIESMDQPQHF.

This chain uses TRBV4-3 with TRBJ2-3, with D unclear. Germline CDR1 and CDR2: LGHNA and YSLEER. The V gene lost 0 bases and the J gene lost 5 bases, with 6 bases spanning the gap. The CDR3 extends over 13 amino acids. This CDR3 is CASSQDRVDTQYF. CDR3 bases: TGCGCCAGCAGCCAAGATCGCGTAGATACGCAGTATTTT.

The J gene is TRBJ1-3, the V gene TRBV30, with TRBD1 matching over 7 bases. Germline CDR1 GTSNPN, CDR2 SVGIG (reference sequence). This CDR3 spans 15 amino acids. With 1 base clipped from V and 0 bases from J, the junction kept 3 bases outside the gene matches. CDR3 region: CAWSAGQYSGNTIYF. The CDR3 DNA reads as TGTGCCTGGAGTGCGGGACAGTACTCTGGAAACACCATATATTTT.

The V call is TRBV18, the J call TRBJ1-4; 7 positions agree with TRBD1. The CDR3 sequence is 14 residues long. CDR1 KGHSH and CDR2 LQKENI come from the germline V gene. V was pared by 6 bases and J by 5 bases, with 6 bases of the junction left unmatched. The CDR3, as DNA: TGTGCCAGCTCCCGGGAGACAGGGAATGAAAAACTGTTTTTT. Translating it yields CASSRETGNEKLFF.

The rearrangement joins TRBV7-2 to TRBJ1-3; the D gene is possibly TRBD1 (6 bases). The germline CDR1 and CDR2 sequences are SGHTA and FQGNSA. CDR3 length: 16 residues. V gave up 5 bases and J gave up 4 bases, with 18 bases separating them. CDR3 DNA: TGTGCCAGCAGCGCATCAGGGGATCCGGGGGGAAACACCATATATTTT. This gives the protein CASSASGDPGGNTIYF.

The V call is TRBV7-9, the J call TRBJ2-7; perhaps TRBD1 as D (5 bases). The CDR3 spans 13 residues. V was shortened by 5 bases and J by 1 base, with 9 bases between the two germline ends. Germline CDR1 is SEHNR and CDR2 is FQNEAQ (reference sequence). Here the CDR3 reads CASSRAGSYEQYF. CDR3 nucleotide sequence: TGTGCCAGCAGCCGGGCAGGGTCCTACGAGCAGTACTTC.

The CDR3 sequence: CASSQDIGTPDIQYF. CDR3 coding DNA: TGCGCCAGCAGCCAAGATATAGGGACACCGGACATTCAGTACTTC. The rearrangement joins TRBV4-1 to TRBJ2-4, with D possibly matching TRBD1 (6 bases). The CDR3 sequence is 15 residues long. Trimming cost V 0 bases and J 8 bases, with 14 bases left between them. Per germline, CDR1 MGHRA and CDR2 YSYEKL.

The CDR3 is CASTYRSGGPRRTEAFF. In DNA form, the CDR3 reads TGTGCCAGCACCTACCGTTCAGGGGGGCCCCGGCGGACTGAAGCTTTCTTT. This sequence joins TRBV28 and TRBJ1-1; 7 positions agree with TRBD1. Per germline, CDR1 MDHEN and CDR2 SYDVKM. The CDR3 runs to 17 residues. Trimming removed 7 bases from V and 5 bases from J; junction bases left unmatched: 19.

The chain joins TRBV7-2 to TRBJ2-2; maybe TRBD2 (6 bases). CDR1 SGHTA and CDR2 FQGNSA come from the germline V gene. Trimming removed 2 bases from V and 0 bases from J, with 10 bases in between. The CDR3 extends over 16 amino acids. This CDR3 reads CASSLRAGSNTGELFF. The CDR3 region has the DNA TGTGCCAGCAGCTTAAGGGCGGGGTCGAACACCGGGGAGCTGTTTTTT.

The chain links TRBV7-2 to TRBJ1-1; no definite D call. The ends were cut back, 0 bases at V and 7 bases at J, with 9 bases in the middle. The CDR3 contains 13 residues. The germline gives CDR1 SGHTA, CDR2 FQGNSA. Here the CDR3 reads CASSLAIPGEAFF. CDR3 bases: TGTGCCAGCAGCTTAGCAATACCCGGTGAAGCTTTCTTT.

This chain links TRBV4-2 with TRBJ1-1; unclear D gene. CDR1 and CDR2 from the germline V gene are LGHNA and YNFKEQ. The CDR3 has 14 residues. The V gene lost 1 base and the J gene lost 1 base, with 7 bases spanning the gap. The CDR3 DNA follows: TGTGCCAGCAGCCAAGGGGCAGCGAACACTGAAGCTTTCTTT. It yields the protein CASSQGAANTEAFF.

The chain carries TRBV5-5 and TRBJ1-1, with D maybe TRBD1 (6 bases). This CDR3 spans 13 amino acids. Trimming removed 3 bases from V and 6 bases from J, with 12 bases in between. Germline V gives CDR1 SGHKS, CDR2 YYEKEE (reference sequence). The DNA of the CDR3 is TGTGCCAGCAGCTGGAGGACAGCGCCTGAAGCTTTCTTT. Protein product: CASSWRTAPEAFF.

The chain is built from TRBV13 and TRBJ1-1; D possibly corresponds to TRBD1 (5 bases). Trimming removed 5 bases from V and 2 bases from J, with 18 bases in between. Germline V gene data show CDR1 as PRHDT and CDR2 as FYEKMQ (reference sequence). This CDR3 comprises 16 residues. CDR3 in amino acids: CASSLRVFGVNTEAFF. The CDR3 nucleotides read TGTGCCAGCAGCCTCAGGGTTTTCGGAGTAAACACTGAAGCTTTCTTT.

The rearrangement joins TRBV7-3 to TRBJ2-1; perhaps TRBD2 as D (5 bases). The CDR3 is made up of 15 amino acids. Germline V gene lookup returns CDR1 SGHTA and CDR2 FQGTGA. V lost 4 bases, J lost 8 bases, and 18 bases lay in between. CDR3 in DNA: TGTGCCAGCAGCTCCTCCCAGCGGACCAGAGATGAGCAGTTCTTC. It yields the protein CASSSSQRTRDEQFF.